The T cell receptor beta chain described here comes from a study of T cell repertoires in cytomegalovirus infection. About the study: Signatures in public TCR beta sequences pointed to both CMV infection and matching HLA type.

This clonotype turned up a few times. Antigen unknown. Deletions cut 0 bases from V and 6 bases from J, with 11 bases between. Germline CDR1 is MGHRA and CDR2 is YSYEKL. The CDR3 runs to 15 residues. TCRdb fed the reads into MiXCR, producing one record per CDR3 protein. This table has about 890,000 distinct CDR3 sequences, roughly a third appearing once. This chain uses TRBV4-1 with TRBJ1-4, with a weak D call TRBD1 (5 bases). The source of this sequence is a human donor in good health (CMV status not recorded). Some clones in this sample may be carry-over from other donors' samples. Source: cultured CD8+ T cells from PBMCs, taken from culture after CMV antigen stimulation. This chain's CDR3 is CASSQDPGMDEKLFF. For the CDR3, the DNA is TGCGCCAGCAGCCAAGATCCAGGGATGGATGAAAAACTGTTTTTT.